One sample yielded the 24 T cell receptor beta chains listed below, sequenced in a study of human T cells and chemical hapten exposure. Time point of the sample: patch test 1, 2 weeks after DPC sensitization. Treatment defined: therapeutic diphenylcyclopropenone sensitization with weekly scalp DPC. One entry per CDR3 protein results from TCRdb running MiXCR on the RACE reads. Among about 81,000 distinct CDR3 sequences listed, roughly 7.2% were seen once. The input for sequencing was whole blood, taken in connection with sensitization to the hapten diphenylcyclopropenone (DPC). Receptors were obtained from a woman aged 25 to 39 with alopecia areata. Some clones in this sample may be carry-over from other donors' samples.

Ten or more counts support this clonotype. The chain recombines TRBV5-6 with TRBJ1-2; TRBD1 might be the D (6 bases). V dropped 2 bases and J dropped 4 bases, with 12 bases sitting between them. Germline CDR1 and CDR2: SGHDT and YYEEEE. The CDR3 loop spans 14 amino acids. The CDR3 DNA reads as TGTGCCAGCAGCTTACAAAAGACAGGCTATGGCTACACCTTC. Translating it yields CASSLQKTGYGYTF.

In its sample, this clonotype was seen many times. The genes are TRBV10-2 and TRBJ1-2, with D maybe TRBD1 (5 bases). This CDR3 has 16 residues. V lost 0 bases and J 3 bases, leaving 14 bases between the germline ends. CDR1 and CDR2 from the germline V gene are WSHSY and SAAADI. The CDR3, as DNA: TGCGCCAGCAGTGAGTCGTCTAGCGGGGGGGACTATGGCTACACCTTC. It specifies CASSESSSGGDYGYTF.

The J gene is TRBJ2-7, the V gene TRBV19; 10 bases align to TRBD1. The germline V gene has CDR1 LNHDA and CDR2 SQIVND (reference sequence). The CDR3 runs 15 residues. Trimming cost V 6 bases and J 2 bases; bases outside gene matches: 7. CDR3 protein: CASSLNGQGAYEQYF. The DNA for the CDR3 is TGTGCCAGTAGCCTAAACGGACAGGGGGCCTACGAGCAGTACTTC.

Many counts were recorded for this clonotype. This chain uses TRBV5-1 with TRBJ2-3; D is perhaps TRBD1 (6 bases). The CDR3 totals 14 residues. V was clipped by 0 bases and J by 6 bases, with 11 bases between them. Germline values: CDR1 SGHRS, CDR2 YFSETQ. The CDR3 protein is CASSLGQVSDTQYF. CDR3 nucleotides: TGCGCCAGCAGCTTGGGACAGGTGTCGGATACGCAGTATTTT.

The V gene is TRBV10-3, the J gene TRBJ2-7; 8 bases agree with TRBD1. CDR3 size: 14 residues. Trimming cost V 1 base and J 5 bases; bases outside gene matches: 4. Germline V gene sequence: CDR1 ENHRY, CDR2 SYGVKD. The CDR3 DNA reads TGTGCCATCAGTGAGTTGATACAGGGGGACGAGCAGTACTTC. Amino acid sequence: CAISELIQGDEQYF.

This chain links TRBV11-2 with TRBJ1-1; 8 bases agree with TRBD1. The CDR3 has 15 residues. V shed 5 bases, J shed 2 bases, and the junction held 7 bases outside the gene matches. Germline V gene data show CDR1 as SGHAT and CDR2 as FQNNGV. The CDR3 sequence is CASSPRTGLNTEAFF. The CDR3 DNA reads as TGTGCCAGCAGCCCAAGGACAGGGCTAAACACTGAAGCTTTCTTT.

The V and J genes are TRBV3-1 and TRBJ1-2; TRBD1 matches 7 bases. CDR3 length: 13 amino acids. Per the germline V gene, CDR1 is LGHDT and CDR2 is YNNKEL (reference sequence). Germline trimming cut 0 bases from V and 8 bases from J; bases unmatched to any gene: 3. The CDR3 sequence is CASSQDGGGGYTF. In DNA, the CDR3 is TGTGCCAGCAGCCAAGATGGAGGGGGCGGCTACACCTTC.

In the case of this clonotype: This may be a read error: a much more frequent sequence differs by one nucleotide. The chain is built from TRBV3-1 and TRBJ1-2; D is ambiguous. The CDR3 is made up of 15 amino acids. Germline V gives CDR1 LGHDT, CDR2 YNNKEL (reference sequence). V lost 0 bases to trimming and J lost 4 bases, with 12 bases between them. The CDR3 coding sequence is TGTGCCAGCAGCCAAGATTCGCGACGTCCCTATGGCTACACCTTC. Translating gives CASSQDSRRPYGYTF.

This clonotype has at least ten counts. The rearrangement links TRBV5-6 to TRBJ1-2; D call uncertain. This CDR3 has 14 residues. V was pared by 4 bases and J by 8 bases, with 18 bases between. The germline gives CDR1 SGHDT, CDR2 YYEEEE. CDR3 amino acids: CASSGDMGAGGYTF. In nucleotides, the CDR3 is TGTGCCAGCAGCGGGGATATGGGCGCGGGAGGCTACACCTTC.

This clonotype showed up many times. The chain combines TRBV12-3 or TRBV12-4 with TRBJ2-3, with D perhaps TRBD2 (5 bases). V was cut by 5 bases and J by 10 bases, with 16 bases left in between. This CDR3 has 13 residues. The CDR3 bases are TGTGCCAGCAGTCCCGGCGGGCCCGGTCCGCAGTATTTT. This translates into CASSPGGPGPQYF.

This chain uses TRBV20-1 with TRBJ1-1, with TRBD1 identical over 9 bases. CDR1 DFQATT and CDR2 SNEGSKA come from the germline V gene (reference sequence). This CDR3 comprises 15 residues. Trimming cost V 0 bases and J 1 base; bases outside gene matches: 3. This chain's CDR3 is CSARDADRGNTEAFF. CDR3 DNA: TGCAGTGCTAGAGATGCGGACAGGGGGAACACTGAAGCTTTCTTT.

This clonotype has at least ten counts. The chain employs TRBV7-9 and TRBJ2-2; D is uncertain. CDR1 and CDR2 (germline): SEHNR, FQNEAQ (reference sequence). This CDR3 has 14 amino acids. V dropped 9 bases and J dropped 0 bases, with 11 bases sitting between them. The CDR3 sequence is CASLGFPNTGELFF. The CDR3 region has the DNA TGTGCCAGTTTAGGGTTCCCGAACACCGGGGAGCTGTTTTTT.

For the CDR3, the DNA is TGTGCCAGCAGCTCCGGACAGGAAGGGACTGAAGCTTTCTTT. Amino acids: CASSSGQEGTEAFF. V is TRBV11-2 and J is TRBJ1-1, with TRBD1 matching 7 bases. This CDR3 has 14 residues. J was trimmed by 5 bases and V by 4 bases; bases with no gene match: 7. Germline CDR1 is SGHAT and CDR2 is FQNNGV.

The CDR3 bases are TGTGCCAGCAGTGAACCAGGGGGCGGCAATCAGCCCCAGCATTTT. Residues: CASSEPGGGNQPQHF. The chain recombines TRBV6-1 with TRBJ1-5; 8 nucleotides agree with TRBD1. CDR3 length: 15 residues. V lost 2 bases to trimming and J lost 2 bases; unmatched junction nucleotides: 2. Germline V gene data show CDR1 as MNHNS and CDR2 as SASEGT.

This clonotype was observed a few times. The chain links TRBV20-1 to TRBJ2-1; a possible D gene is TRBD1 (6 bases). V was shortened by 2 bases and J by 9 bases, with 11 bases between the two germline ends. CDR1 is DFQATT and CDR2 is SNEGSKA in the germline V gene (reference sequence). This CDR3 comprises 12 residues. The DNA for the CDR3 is TGCAGTGCTAGACACAGGGTCGGTGAGCAGTTCTTC. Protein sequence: CSARHRVGEQFF.

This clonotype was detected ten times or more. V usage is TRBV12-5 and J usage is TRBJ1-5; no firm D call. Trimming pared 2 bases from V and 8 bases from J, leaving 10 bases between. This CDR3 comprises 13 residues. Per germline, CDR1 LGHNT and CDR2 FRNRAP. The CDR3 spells CASGLTVFEPQHF. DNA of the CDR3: TGTGCTAGTGGTTTGACGGTTTTTGAGCCCCAGCATTTT.

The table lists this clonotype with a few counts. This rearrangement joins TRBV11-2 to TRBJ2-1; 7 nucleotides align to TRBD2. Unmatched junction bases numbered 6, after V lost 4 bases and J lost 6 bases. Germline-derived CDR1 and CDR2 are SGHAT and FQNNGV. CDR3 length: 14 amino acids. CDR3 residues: CASSSGAGVNEQFF. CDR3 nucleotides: TGTGCCAGCAGCTCTGGGGCGGGGGTCAATGAGCAGTTCTTC.

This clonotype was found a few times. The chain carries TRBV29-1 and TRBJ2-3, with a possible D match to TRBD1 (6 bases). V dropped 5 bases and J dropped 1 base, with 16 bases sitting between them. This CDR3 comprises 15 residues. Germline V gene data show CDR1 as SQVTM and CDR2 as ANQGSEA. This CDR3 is CSVSPQTGGTDTQYF. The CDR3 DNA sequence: TGCAGCGTTTCCCCCCAGACAGGCGGCACAGATACGCAGTATTTT.

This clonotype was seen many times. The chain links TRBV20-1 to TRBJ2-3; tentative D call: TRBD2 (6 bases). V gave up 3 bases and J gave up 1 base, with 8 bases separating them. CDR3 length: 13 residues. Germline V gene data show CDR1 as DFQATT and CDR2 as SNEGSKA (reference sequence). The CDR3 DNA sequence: TGCAGTGCTAGCGGAGGGGGCACAGATACGCAGTATTTT. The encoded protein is CSASGGGTDTQYF.

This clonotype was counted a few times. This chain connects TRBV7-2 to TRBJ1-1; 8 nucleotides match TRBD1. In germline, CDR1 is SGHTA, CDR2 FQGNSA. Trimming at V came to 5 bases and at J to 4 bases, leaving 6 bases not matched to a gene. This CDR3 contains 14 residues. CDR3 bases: TGTGCCAGCAGCGCCACAGGGGGGACCACTGAAGCTTTCTTT. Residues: CASSATGGTTEAFF. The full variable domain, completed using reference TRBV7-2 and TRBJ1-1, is GAGVSQSPSNKVTEKGKDVELRCDPISGHTALYWYRQSLGQGLEFLIYFQGNSAPDKSGLPSDRFSAERTGGSVSTLTIQRTQQEDSAVYLCASSATGGTTEAFFGQGTRLTVV.

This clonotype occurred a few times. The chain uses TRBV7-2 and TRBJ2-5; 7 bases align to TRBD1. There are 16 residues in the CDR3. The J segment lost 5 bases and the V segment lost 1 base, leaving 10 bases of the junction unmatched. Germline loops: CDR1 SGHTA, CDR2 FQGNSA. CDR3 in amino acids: CASSLVVTGSAETQYF. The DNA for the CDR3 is TGTGCCAGCAGCTTAGTGGTGACAGGGTCGGCGGAGACCCAGTACTTC.

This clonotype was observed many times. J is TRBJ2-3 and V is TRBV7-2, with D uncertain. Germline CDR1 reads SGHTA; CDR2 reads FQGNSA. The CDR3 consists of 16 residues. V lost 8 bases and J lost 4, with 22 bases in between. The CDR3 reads CASFQSSLNNADTQYF. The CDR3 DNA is TGTGCCAGCTTCCAAAGCAGCTTAAATAACGCAGATACGCAGTATTTT. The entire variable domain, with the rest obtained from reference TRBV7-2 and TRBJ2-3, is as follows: GAGVSQSPSNKVTEKGKDVELRCDPISGHTALYWYRQSLGQGLEFLIYFQGNSAPDKSGLPSDRFSAERTGGSVSTLTIQRTQQEDSAVYLCASFQSSLNNADTQYFGPGTRLTVL.

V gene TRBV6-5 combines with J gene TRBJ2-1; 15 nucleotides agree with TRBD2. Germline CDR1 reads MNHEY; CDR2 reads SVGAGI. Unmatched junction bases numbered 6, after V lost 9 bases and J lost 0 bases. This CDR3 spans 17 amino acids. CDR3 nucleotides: TGTGCCAGTCTTGGACTAGCGGGGGGGAGCTCCTACAATGAGCAGTTCTTC. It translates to CASLGLAGGSSYNEQFF.

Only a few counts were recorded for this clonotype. The DNA for the CDR3 is TGCAGTGCTAGTCGGGGGAGACCCACTGAAGCTTTCTTT. Protein product: CSASRGRPTEAFF. The chain is built from TRBV20-1 and TRBJ1-1; D perhaps matches TRBD1 (5 bases). Germline loops: CDR1 DFQATT, CDR2 SNEGSKA (reference sequence). The CDR3 contains 13 residues. V lost 3 bases and J 4 bases, leaving 12 bases between the germline ends.